The clone carrying this TCR beta chain appeared a few times. Its antigen is as yet unknown. The record originates from a study of T-cell reconstitution after alpha-beta-depleted transplantation in children. Overall study results and limits: Counts and diversity of T cells one year after transplant came mostly from newly produced T cells. Several hundred expanded graft clones reportedly gave rise to the alpha-beta T cells present about two months after transplant.

Per the germline V gene, CDR1 is SEHNR and CDR2 is FQNEAQ (reference sequence). This CDR3 is built from 17 residues. Trimming at V came to 4 bases and at J to 5 bases, leaving 15 bases not matched to a gene. Unique molecular identifiers featured in how the TCRbeta library was prepared. Each CDR3 protein gets one entry after TCRdb re-called the PCR reads with MiXCR. Of 600,000 to 800,000 distinct CDR3 sequences detected, 13% appear once; the ten largest clones hold roughly 0.77%. The chain joins TRBV7-9 to TRBJ2-7; 9 bases fit TRBD2. The sequence was obtained from a girl aged 2-10 years with congenital amegakaryocytic thrombocytopenia, due to receive a stem cell transplant. The sample was PBMCs, taken before TCRalphabeta/CD19-depleted stem cell transplant. CDR3 amino acids: CASSSNPLSGRRDEQYF. Here the CDR3 DNA reads TGTGCCAGCAGCTCCAACCCCCTTAGCGGGAGACGGGACGAGCAGTACTTC.